The present T cell receptor (beta chain) was sequenced within a study of shared clonotypes between healthy human individuals. The wider study: CD4 naive and CD4 memory each took three plates per donor, while CD8 naive took two and CD8 memory one. Study outcomes and limitations: Naive subsets generally exceeded memory subsets in estimated richness. Measured sharing among donors was expected to vary with sequencing depth.

A remark on this clone: The antigen remains unidentified.

CD45RO-negative CD8 cells positively selected for CCR7 made up the naive population, which excluded terminally differentiated effector memory CD45RA+ cells. The assay ran at deep level. This table comes from immunoSEQ multiplex PCR, and its TCRdb copy is limited to in-frame clones, with some not included. The top ten clones hold under 1.5% of a sample with 1.5 million to 2.5 million clones, approximately 94% of them seen once. Trimming at V came to 1 base and at J to 11 bases, leaving 6 bases not matched to a gene. CDR3 length: 12 residues. The germline V gene has CDR1 GTSNPN and CDR2 SVGIG (reference sequence).

This TCR came from a man in his late teens or twenties in good health. The sample comprised naive CD8+ T cells sorted from blood. The chain couples TRBV30 to TRBJ1-1; TRBD1 agrees at 8 bases. CDR3 region: CAWSGMDREAFF. In nucleotides, the CDR3 is TGTGCCTGGAGTGGGATGGACAGGGAGGCTTTCTTT.